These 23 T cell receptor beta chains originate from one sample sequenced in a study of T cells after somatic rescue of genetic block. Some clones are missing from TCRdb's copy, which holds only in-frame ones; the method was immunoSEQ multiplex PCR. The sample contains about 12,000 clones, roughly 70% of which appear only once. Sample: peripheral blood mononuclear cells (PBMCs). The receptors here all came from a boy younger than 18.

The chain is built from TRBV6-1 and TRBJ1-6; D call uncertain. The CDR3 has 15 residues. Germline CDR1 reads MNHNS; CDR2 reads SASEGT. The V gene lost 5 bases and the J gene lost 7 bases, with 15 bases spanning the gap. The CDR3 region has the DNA TGTGCCAGCAGTCCATTGGAGCTTCCCAATTCACCCCTCCACTTT. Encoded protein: CASSPLELPNSPLHF.

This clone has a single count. The CDR3 sequence is CASSTRDRGTGELFF. The CDR3 nucleotides read TGCGCCAGCAGCACCCGGGACAGGGGTACCGGGGAGCTGTTTTTT. V usage is TRBV5-1 and J usage is TRBJ2-2; the match to TRBD1 covers 10 bases. Trimming at V came to 4 bases and at J to 5 bases, leaving 5 bases not matched to a gene. Germline CDR1 and CDR2: SGHRS and YFSETQ. The CDR3 has 15 residues.

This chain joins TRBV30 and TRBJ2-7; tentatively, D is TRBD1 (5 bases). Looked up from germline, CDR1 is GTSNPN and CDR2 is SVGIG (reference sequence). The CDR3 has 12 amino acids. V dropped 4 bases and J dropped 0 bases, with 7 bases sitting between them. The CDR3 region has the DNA TGTGCCTGGATTGACAGCTCCTACGAGCAGTACTTC. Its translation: CAWIDSSYEQYF.

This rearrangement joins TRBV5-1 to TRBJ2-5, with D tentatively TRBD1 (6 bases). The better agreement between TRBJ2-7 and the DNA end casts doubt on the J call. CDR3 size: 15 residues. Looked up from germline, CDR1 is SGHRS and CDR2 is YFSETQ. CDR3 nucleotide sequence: TGCGCCAGCAGCCCGGCTCCGGGACAAACCTACGAGCAGTACTTC. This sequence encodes CASSPAPGQTYEQYF.

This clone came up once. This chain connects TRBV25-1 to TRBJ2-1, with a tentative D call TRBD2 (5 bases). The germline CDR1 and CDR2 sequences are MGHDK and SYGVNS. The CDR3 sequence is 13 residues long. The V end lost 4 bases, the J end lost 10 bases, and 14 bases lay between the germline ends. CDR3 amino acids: CASSGRLSGEQFF. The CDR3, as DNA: TGTGCCAGCAGTGGAAGACTGTCGGGGGAGCAGTTCTTC. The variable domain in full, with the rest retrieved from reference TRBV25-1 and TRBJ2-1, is EADIYQTPRYLVIGTGKKITLECSQTMGHDKMYWYQQDPGMELHLIHYSYGVNSTEKGDLSSESTVSRIRTEHFPLTLESARPSHTSQYLCASSGRLSGEQFFGPGTRLTVL.

The DNA for the CDR3 is TGTGCCAGCAAGACCTGGGACAGCTCCTACGAGCAGTACTTC. Translating gives CASKTWDSSYEQYF. The V and J genes are TRBV28 and TRBJ2-7, with TRBD1 identical over 7 bases. V was pared by 7 bases and J by 0 bases, with 6 bases of the junction left unmatched. Germline CDR1 is MDHEN and CDR2 is SYDVKM. The CDR3 extends over 14 amino acids. Combining the CDR3 with reference TRBV28 and TRBJ2-7 gives the whole variable domain DVKVTQSSRYLVKRTGEKVFLECVQDMDHENMFWYRQDPGLGLRLIYFSYDVKMKEKGDIPEGYSVSREKKERFSLILESASTNQTSMYLCASKTWDSSYEQYFGPGTRLTVT.

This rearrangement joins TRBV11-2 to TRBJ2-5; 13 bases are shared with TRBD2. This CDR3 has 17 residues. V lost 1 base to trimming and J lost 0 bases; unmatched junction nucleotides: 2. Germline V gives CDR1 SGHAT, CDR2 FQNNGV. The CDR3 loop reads CASSLGGLAGYQETQYF. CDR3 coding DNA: TGTGCCAGCAGCTTAGGGGGACTAGCGGGATACCAAGAGACCCAGTACTTC.

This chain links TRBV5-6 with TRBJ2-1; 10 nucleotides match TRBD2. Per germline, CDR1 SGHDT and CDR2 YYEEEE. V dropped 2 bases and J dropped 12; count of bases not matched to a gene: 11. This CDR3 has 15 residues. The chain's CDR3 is CASSFQAGGPVGQFF. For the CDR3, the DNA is TGTGCCAGCAGCTTTCAAGCGGGAGGGCCGGTAGGGCAGTTCTTC.

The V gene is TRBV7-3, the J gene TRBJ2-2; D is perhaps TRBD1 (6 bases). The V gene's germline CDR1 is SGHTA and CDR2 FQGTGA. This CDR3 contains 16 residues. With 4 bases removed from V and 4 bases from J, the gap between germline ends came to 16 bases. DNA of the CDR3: TGTGCCAGCAGCTCCGGAACCAGGGGCCCCACCGGGGAGCTGTTTTTT. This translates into CASSSGTRGPTGELFF.

The CDR3 protein is CASSAPPTGVRDYGYTF. The DNA for the CDR3 is TGTGCCAGCAGCGCCCCCCCGACAGGGGTAAGGGACTATGGCTACACCTTC. V is TRBV9 and J is TRBJ1-2, with 8 nucleotides matching TRBD1. There are 17 residues in the CDR3. V shed 3 bases and J 3 bases; nucleotides not matched to a gene: 13. CDR1 is SGDLS and CDR2 is YYNGEE in the germline V gene.

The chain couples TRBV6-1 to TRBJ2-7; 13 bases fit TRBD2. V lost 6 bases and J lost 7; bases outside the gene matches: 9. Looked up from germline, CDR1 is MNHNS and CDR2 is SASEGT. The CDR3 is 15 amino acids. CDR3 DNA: TGTGCCAGCAGGATGACTAGCGGGGGGTCTTGGGAGCAGTACTTC. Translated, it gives CASRMTSGGSWEQYF.

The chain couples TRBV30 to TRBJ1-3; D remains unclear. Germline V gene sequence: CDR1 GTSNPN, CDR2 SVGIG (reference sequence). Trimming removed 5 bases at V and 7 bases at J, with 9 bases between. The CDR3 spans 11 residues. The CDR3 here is CAWCLGNTIYF. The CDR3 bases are TGTGCCTGGTGTTTGGGGAACACCATATATTTT.

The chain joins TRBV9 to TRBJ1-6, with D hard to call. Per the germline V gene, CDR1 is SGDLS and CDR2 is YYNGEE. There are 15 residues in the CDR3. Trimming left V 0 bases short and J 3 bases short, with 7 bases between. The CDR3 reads CASSVEYSYNSPLHF. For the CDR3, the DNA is TGTGCCAGCAGCGTAGAATACAGCTATAATTCACCCCTCCACTTT.

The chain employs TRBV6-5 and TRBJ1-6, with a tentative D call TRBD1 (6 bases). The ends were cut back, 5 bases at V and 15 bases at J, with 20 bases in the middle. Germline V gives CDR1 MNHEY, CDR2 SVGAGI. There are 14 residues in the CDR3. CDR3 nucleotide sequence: TGTGCCAGCAGTAGTAGGGGCGGGGGGCGTAACCTCCACTTT. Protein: CASSSRGGGRNLHF.

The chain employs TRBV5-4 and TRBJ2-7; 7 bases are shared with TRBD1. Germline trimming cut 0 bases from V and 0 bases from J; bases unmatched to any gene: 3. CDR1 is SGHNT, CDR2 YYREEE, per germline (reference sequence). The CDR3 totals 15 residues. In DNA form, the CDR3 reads TGTGCCAGCAGCTTGGGGTCAGGGGGCTCCTACGAGCAGTACTTC. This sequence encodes CASSLGSGGSYEQYF.

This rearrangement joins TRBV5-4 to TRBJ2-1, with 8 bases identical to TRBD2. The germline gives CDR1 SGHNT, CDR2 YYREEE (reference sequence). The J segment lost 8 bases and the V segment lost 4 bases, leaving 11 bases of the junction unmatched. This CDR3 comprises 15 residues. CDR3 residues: CASSPLGGGLDEQFF. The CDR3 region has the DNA TGTGCCAGCAGCCCGCTCGGGGGGGGCCTCGATGAGCAGTTCTTC. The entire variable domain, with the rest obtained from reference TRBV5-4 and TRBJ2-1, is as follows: ETGVTQSPTHLIKTRGQQVTLRCSSQSGHNTVSWYQQALGQGPQFIFQYYREEENGRGNFPPRFSGLQFPNYSSELNVNALELDDSALYLCASSPLGGGLDEQFFGPGTRLTVL.

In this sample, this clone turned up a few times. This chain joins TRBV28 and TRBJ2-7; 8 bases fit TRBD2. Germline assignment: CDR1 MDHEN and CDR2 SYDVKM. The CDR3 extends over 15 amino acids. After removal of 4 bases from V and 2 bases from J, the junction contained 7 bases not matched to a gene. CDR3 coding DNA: TGTGCCAGCAGTTCATTCACTAGCGGAGCCTACGAGCAGTACTTC. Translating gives CASSSFTSGAYEQYF.

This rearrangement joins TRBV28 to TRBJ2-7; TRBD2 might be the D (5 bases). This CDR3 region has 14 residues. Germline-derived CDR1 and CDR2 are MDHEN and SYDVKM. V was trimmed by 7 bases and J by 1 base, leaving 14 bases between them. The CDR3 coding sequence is TGTGCCAGCACCCTCACTGGGAGATCCTACGAGCAGTACTTC. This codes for CASTLTGRSYEQYF.

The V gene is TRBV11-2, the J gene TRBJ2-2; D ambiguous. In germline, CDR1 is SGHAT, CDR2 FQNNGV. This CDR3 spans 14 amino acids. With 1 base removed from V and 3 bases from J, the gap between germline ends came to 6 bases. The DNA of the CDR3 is TGTGCCAGCAGCTTAGTTCGGCACACCGGGGAGCTGTTTTTT. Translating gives CASSLVRHTGELFF.

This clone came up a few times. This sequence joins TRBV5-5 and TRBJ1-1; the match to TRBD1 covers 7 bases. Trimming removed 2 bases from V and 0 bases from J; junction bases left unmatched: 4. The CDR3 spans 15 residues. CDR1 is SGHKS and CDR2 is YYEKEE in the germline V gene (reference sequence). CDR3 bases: TGTGCCAGCAGCTTAGGGGGCTCCCTGAACACTGAAGCTTTCTTT. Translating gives CASSLGGSLNTEAFF.

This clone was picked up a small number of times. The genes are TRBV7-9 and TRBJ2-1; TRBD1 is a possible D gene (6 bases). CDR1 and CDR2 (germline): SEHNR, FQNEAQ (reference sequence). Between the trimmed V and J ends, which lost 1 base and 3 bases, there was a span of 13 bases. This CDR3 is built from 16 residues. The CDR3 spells CASSLEGQIGYNEQFF. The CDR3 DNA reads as TGTGCCAGCAGCTTAGAGGGACAAATTGGCTACAATGAGCAGTTCTTC.

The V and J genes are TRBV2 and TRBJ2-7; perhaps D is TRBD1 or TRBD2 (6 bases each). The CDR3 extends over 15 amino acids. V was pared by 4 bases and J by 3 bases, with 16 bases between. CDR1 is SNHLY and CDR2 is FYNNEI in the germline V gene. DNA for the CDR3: TGTGCCAGCAGTGCCCCTTTAGCGGACAGCTACGAGCAGTACTTC. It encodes CASSAPLADSYEQYF.

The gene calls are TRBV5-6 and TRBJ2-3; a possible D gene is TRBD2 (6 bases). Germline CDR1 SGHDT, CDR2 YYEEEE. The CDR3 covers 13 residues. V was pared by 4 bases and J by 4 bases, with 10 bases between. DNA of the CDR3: TGTGCCAGCAGCCTGTGGGGGGCAGATACGCAGTATTTT. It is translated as CASSLWGADTQYF.